This T cell receptor (beta chain) is from a study of T cells after posttransplantation cyclophosphamide. Overall study results and limits: Later blood repertoires were often dominated by clones from the donor CD8+ memory compartment. Blood and skin or GI T cell repertoires showed limited TRB overlap. After PTCy, TRB diversity resembled that of CNI/methotrexate controls.

In the case of this clone: The antigen remains unidentified.

Germline CDR1 reads SGDLS; CDR2 reads YYNGEE. Trimming cost V 2 bases and J 5 bases, with 22 bases left between them. The CDR3 consists of 17 residues. The related graft donor's blood sample was taken on the day of bone marrow donation. TCRdb keeps only in-frame clones here, not all; method: immunoSEQ multiplex PCR. The sample records approximately 30,000 clones, 86% being singletons. The chain combines TRBV9 with TRBJ1-1; perhaps TRBD1 as D (6 bases). The receptor was isolated from a man aged 45 to 65. The specimen sequenced was PBMCs. In nucleotides, the CDR3 is TGTGCCAGCAGCGTCGGGCCGATCCCAGGGGATAGGACTGAAGCTTTCTTT. Protein sequence: CASSVGPIPGDRTEAFF.